Shown below are 15 T cell receptor beta chains from a single sample sequenced in a study of PD-L1 blockade in urothelial cancer. Measured with immunoSEQ multiplex PCR; TCRdb has only the in-frame clones, and not every one. This table has 30,000 to 50,000 clones, roughly 89% appearing once. The specimen comprised PBMCs, sampled around atezolizumab (anti-PD-L1) treatment. The receptors were sampled from a man in his 60s with urothelial cancer.

This chain links TRBV28 with TRBJ1-1; 10 nucleotides agree with TRBD1. CDR1 is MDHEN and CDR2 is SYDVKM in the germline V gene. J lost 6 bases, V lost 4 bases, and 5 bases had no gene match. The CDR3 contains 14 residues. The CDR3 reads CASSSGQGTSEAFF. CDR3 coding DNA: TGTGCCAGCAGTTCGGGACAGGGGACTTCTGAAGCTTTCTTT.

Of note for this clone: Germline and junction disagree at one end, which may indicate a read error. This chain joins TRBV29-1 and TRBJ2-1, with 10 bases aligning to TRBD1. CDR3 size: 14 residues. The V gene's germline CDR1 is SQVTM and CDR2 ANQGSEA. The CDR3 here is CGARGDRGYNERFF. CDR3 sequence (DNA): TGCGGGGCCCGTGGGGACAGGGGATACAATGAGCGGTTCTTC.

The rearrangement joins TRBV30 to TRBJ2-2; 7 bases line up with TRBD2. The germline V gene has CDR1 GTSNPN and CDR2 SVGIG (reference sequence). The CDR3 totals 17 residues. The trim removed 5 bases at V and 1 base at J, leaving 13 bases unmatched. The DNA for the CDR3 is TGTGCCTGGCAAGGACAAGCGGGGCGCTTGAACACCGGGGAGCTGTTTTTT. Translating gives CAWQGQAGRLNTGELFF.

This clone was detected only once. The genes are TRBV19 and TRBJ1-4, with D maybe TRBD1 (6 bases). Germline V gives CDR1 LNHDA, CDR2 SQIVND (reference sequence). V lost 5 bases, J lost 2 bases, and 18 bases lay in between. There are 17 residues in the CDR3. CDR3 nucleotide sequence: TGTGCCAGTAGTTCCCGGTCGTACAGGGCTACTAATGAAAAACTGTTTTTT. Amino acid sequence: CASSSRSYRATNEKLFF.

The rearrangement links TRBV11-2 to TRBJ2-1; D is possibly TRBD1 (6 bases). The CDR3 extends over 15 amino acids. Per germline, CDR1 SGHAT and CDR2 FQNNGV. Between the trimmed V and J ends, which lost 3 bases and 2 bases, there was a span of 11 bases. CDR3 sequence: CASSFEKGAYNEQFF. CDR3 coding DNA: TGTGCCAGCAGCTTCGAAAAGGGGGCCTACAATGAGCAGTTCTTC.

This rearrangement joins TRBV9 to TRBJ2-5, with D perhaps matching TRBD2 (6 bases). The germline V and J ends were trimmed by 0 bases and 4 bases, with 13 bases remaining between them. CDR1 is SGDLS and CDR2 is YYNGEE in the germline V gene. CDR3 length: 15 amino acids. Here the CDR3 reads CASSVGGGKLETQYF. CDR3 nucleotide sequence: TGTGCCAGCAGCGTAGGTGGGGGGAAATTAGAGACCCAGTACTTC.

In the case of this clone: The sample has other DNA sequences that encode this CDR3 too. The chain couples TRBV5-1 to TRBJ2-5; TRBD1 aligns across 10 bases. V lost 4 bases, J lost 7 bases, and 7 bases stayed unmatched. This CDR3 region has 14 residues. Germline CDR1 reads SGHRS; CDR2 reads YFSETQ. The CDR3 here is CASSPGGQGTTQYF. The CDR3 DNA reads as TGCGCCAGCAGCCCCGGGGGACAGGGGACGACCCAGTACTTC.

The chain uses TRBV15 and TRBJ2-7; 9 positions match TRBD1. CDR3 length: 15 residues. CDR1 and CDR2 from the germline V gene are LNHNV and YYDKDF (reference sequence). Trimming at V came to 3 bases and at J to 5 bases, leaving 8 bases not matched to a gene. CDR3 loop: CATSSPGQGTDEQYF. For the CDR3, the DNA is TGTGCCACCAGCAGCCCGGGACAGGGCACGGACGAGCAGTACTTC.

This clone was found a few times. The CDR3: CASSSHMAGNTIYF. In DNA form, the CDR3 reads TGTGCCAGCAGTTCCCACATGGCCGGAAACACCATATATTTT. V usage is TRBV27 and J usage is TRBJ1-3; D unclear. In germline, CDR1 is MNHEY, CDR2 SMNVEV (reference sequence). V was trimmed by 4 bases and J by 4 bases, leaving 11 bases between them. This CDR3 has 14 amino acids.

This chain connects TRBV5-1 to TRBJ2-1; TRBD2 matches at 13 bases. Looked up from germline, CDR1 is SGHRS and CDR2 is YFSETQ. The junction had 5 bases not matched to a gene; V was cut back by 7 bases and J by 7 bases. CDR3 length: 14 residues. The CDR3 sequence is CASARGLAGNEQFF. The CDR3 DNA reads as TGCGCCAGCGCTAGGGGACTAGCGGGGAATGAGCAGTTCTTC.

This clone was detected once. The chain joins TRBV15 to TRBJ2-7, with TRBD2 identical over 14 bases. With V trimmed by 4 bases and J by 4 bases, 3 bases remained unmatched. The CDR3 spans 15 residues. Germline assignment: CDR1 LNHNV and CDR2 YYDKDF (reference sequence). The CDR3 protein is CATSIGLAGGYEQYF. Here the CDR3 DNA reads TGTGCCACCAGCATAGGACTAGCGGGGGGATACGAGCAGTACTTC.

The CDR3 reads CASSLEPDRLNTEAFF. CDR3 DNA: TGTGCCAGCAGCTTAGAGCCCGACAGGCTTAACACTGAAGCTTTCTTT. V is TRBV11-3 and J is TRBJ1-1, with D possibly being TRBD1 (6 bases). Germline assignment: CDR1 SGHNT and CDR2 YENEEA. CDR3 size: 16 residues. The V end was cut by 0 bases, the J end by 2 bases, with 13 bases between.

The chain employs TRBV4-2 and TRBJ1-1, with 9 bases lining up with TRBD1. The junction had 3 bases not matched to a gene; V was cut back by 4 bases and J by 3 bases. The CDR3 totals 14 residues. The germline V gene encodes CDR1 LGHNA and CDR2 YNFKEQ. CDR3 coding DNA: TGTGCCAGCAGCCGACAGGGGGACGACACTGAAGCTTTCTTT. Translated, it gives CASSRQGDDTEAFF.

The V gene is TRBV11-2, the J gene TRBJ2-3; 12 bases agree with TRBD2. Unmatched junction bases numbered 5, after V lost 5 bases and J lost 5 bases. Germline V gene data show CDR1 as SGHAT and CDR2 as FQNNGV. The CDR3 totals 15 residues. This CDR3 reads CASSRLAGGRDTQYF. The CDR3 DNA follows: TGTGCCAGCAGCCGTCTAGCGGGAGGGAGAGATACGCAGTATTTT.

This clone was seen a handful of times. The chain carries TRBV7-2 and TRBJ2-1; perhaps TRBD2 as D (6 bases). V was clipped by 2 bases and J by 3 bases, with 11 bases between them. From germline, CDR1 is SGHTA and CDR2 FQGNSA. The CDR3 has 15 residues. CDR3 sequence reads: CASSLTSGYYNEQFF. CDR3 nucleotides: TGTGCCAGCAGCTTAACGAGCGGGTACTACAATGAGCAGTTCTTC.